What follows are 2 T cell receptor beta chains derived from one specimen sequenced in a study of blood T cell repertoires in COVID-19. Produced via immunoSEQ multiplex PCR; TCRdb's table is partial and in-frame only. The top ten clones hold 3.1% of a sample with around 250,000 clones, around 90% of them seen once. The sample consisted of PBMCs or T cells enriched from blood (not recorded which). These receptors were obtained from a woman in her thirties or forties who had been exposed to COVID-19.

This chain connects TRBV15 to TRBJ2-3; D is ambiguous. The V gene lost 11 bases and the J gene lost 0 bases, with 9 bases spanning the gap. Germline V gives CDR1 LNHNV, CDR2 YYDKDF (reference sequence). CDR3 length: 12 residues. The CDR3 sequence: CAVAASTDTQYF. CDR3 in DNA: TGTGCCGTAGCTGCCAGCACAGATACGCAGTATTTT.

The gene calls are TRBV5-1 and TRBJ2-1; 9 nucleotides align to TRBD2. CDR1 SGHRS and CDR2 YFSETQ come from the germline V gene. The CDR3 runs to 15 residues. V was pared by 2 bases and J by 2 bases, with 2 bases of the junction left unmatched. For the CDR3, the DNA is TGCGCCAGCAGCTTTGCGGGGGGGCCCTACAATGAGCAGTTCTTC. Residues: CASSFAGGPYNEQFF.